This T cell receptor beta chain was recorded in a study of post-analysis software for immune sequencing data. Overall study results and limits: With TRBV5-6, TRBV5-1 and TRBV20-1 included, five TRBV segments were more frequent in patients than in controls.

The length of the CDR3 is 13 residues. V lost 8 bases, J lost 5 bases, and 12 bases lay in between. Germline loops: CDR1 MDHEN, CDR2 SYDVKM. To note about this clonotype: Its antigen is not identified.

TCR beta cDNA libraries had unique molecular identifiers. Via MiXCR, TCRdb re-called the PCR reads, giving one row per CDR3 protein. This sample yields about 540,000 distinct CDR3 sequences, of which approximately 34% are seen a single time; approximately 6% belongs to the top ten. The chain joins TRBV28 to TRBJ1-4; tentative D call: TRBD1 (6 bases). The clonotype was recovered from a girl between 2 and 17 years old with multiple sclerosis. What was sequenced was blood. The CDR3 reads CASGDTWNEKLFF. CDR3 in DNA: TGTGCCAGCGGGGACACATGGAATGAAAAACTGTTTTTT.